This paragraph covers one TCR beta chain sequence. Its antigen is unidentified. Libraries were prepared by immunoSEQ multiplex PCR; TCRdb keeps only in-frame clonotypes and omits some of them. Among more than 8,000 clones listed, roughly 85% were seen once. Time point denoted: cycle 4 day 1 (C4D1), after 6 weeks of nivolumab. All patients relapsed after autologous stem cell transplantation, and brentuximab vedotin exposure varied. From thawed PBMCs, CD8+ T cells were isolated by magnetic negative selection. The CDR3 spans 14 residues. Germline CDR1 and CDR2: ENHRY and SYGVKD. V was cut by 4 bases and J by 4 bases, with 14 bases left in between. This sample is drawn from a study of PD-1 blockade in classical Hodgkin lymphoma. Study-wide findings and caveats: A reduction in baseline TCR diversity was reportedly seen in newly diagnosed patients relative to healthy donors. Only CD4+ TCR diversity, not CD8+, had risen significantly by C4D1. Repertoire difference causes, possibly disease activity or prior therapy, remain undefined.

This receptor was identified in a human donor with classical Hodgkin lymphoma. Sequencing was performed on CD8+ T cells from blood, taken before the fourth cycle of nivolumab. The V and J genes are TRBV10-3 and TRBJ2-7, with D possibly matching TRBD1 (6 bases). The chain's CDR3 is CAISGTASLYEQYF. CDR3 sequence (DNA): TGTGCCATCAGTGGGACAGCTTCTTTATACGAGCAGTACTTC.